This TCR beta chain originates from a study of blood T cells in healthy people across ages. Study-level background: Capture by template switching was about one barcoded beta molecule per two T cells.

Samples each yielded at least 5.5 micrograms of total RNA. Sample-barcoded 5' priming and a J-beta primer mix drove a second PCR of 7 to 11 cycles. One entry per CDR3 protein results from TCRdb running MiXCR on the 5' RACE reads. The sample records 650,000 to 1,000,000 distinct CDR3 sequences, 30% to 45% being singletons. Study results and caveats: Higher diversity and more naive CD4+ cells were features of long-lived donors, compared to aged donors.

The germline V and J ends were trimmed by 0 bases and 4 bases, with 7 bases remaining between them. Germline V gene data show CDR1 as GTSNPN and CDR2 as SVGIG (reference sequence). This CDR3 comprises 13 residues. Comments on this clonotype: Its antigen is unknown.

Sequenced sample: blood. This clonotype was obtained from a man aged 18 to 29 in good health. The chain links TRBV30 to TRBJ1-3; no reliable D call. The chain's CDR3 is CAWSVTAGNTIYF. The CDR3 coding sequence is TGTGCCTGGAGTGTAACGGCGGGAAACACCATATATTTT.